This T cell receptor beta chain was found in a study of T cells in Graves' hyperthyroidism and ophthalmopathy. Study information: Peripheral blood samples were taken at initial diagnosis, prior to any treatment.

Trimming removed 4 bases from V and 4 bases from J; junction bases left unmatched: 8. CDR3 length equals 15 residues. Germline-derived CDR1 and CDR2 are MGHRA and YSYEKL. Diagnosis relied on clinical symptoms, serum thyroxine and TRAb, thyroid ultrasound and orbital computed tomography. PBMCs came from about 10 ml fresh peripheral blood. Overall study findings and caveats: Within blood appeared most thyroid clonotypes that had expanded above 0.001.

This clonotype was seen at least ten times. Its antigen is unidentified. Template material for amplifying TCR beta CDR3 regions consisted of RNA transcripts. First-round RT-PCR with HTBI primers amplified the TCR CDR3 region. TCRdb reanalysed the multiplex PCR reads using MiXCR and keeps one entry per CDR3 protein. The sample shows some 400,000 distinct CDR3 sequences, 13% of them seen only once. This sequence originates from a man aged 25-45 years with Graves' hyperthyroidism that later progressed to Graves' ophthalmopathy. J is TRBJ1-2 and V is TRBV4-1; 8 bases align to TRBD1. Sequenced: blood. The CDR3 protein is CASSLHTGGGYGYTF. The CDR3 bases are TGCGCCAGCAGCCTACACACAGGGGGGGGCTATGGCTACACCTTC.